Below are 5 T cell receptor beta chains sequenced from a single sample in a study of cytomegalovirus exposure and HLA in healthy donors. The PCR employed 60 Vbeta primers together with 13 Jbeta primers. Repertoires were generated with immunoSEQ multiplex PCR, while TCRdb's copy carries only in-frame clones and drops some. This sample has about 120,000 clones, with about 86% found just once. Material for sequencing was PBMCs. These receptors came from a woman aged 40 to 50 in good health and CMV-seronegative.

J is TRBJ2-1 and V is TRBV25-1, with D unresolved. V lost 3 bases and J 3 bases, leaving 12 bases between the germline ends. Germline-derived CDR1 and CDR2 are MGHDK and SYGVNS. This CDR3 is 15 amino acids long. The CDR3 nucleotides are TGTGCCAGCAGTGATTTCAGTCAGGTCTACAATGAGCAGTTCTTC. Amino acid sequence: CASSDFSQVYNEQFF.

The gene calls are TRBV4-3 and TRBJ2-7; possible D gene TRBD2, 5 bases. The ends were cut back, 1 base at V and 2 bases at J, with 12 bases in the middle. Germline V gives CDR1 LGHNA, CDR2 YSLEER. The CDR3 runs 15 residues. Written as DNA, the CDR3 is TGCGCCAGCAGCCAAGGGGTAGCGTCCCCCTACGAGCAGTACTTC. Its translation is CASSQGVASPYEQYF.

The chain employs TRBV5-1 and TRBJ1-1; possibly TRBD1 for D (6 bases). Germline V gives CDR1 SGHRS, CDR2 YFSETQ. This CDR3 is built from 17 residues. V was pared by 2 bases and J by 0 bases, with 17 bases between. In DNA form, the CDR3 reads TGCGCCAGCAGCTTACAGGGAGGGGGAGGCATGAACACTGAAGCTTTCTTT. As protein: CASSLQGGGGMNTEAFF.

This clone has a single count. Other nucleotide sequences in the sample specify the same CDR3. The chain links TRBV5-1 to TRBJ2-3; D call uncertain. The CDR3 contains 14 residues. Germline-derived CDR1 and CDR2 are SGHRS and YFSETQ. Between the trimmed V and J ends, which lost 1 base and 0 bases, there was a span of 6 bases. The CDR3 reads CASSLSSSTDTQYF. CDR3 in DNA: TGCGCCAGCAGCTTGTCCTCTAGCACAGATACGCAGTATTTT.

This sequence joins TRBV18 and TRBJ1-1; D unclear. V was trimmed by 1 base and J by 1 base, leaving 10 bases between them. This CDR3 contains 15 residues. The V gene's germline CDR1 is KGHSH and CDR2 LQKENI. The CDR3 region is CASSPREAPNTEAFF. In DNA form, the CDR3 reads TGTGCCAGCTCACCACGGGAGGCCCCGAACACTGAAGCTTTCTTT.